These 7 T cell receptor beta chains came from one sample sequenced in a study of shared clonotypes between healthy human individuals. Sequenced by immunoSEQ multiplex PCR; TCRdb stores in-frame clones only, minus some. The sample includes a few million clones, 93% seen only once; the top ten take approximately 0.4%. Sequencing was carried out using naive CD4+ T cells from PBMCs. This sample's subset: CD45RA+ positively selected. These receptors were obtained from a man younger than 35 in good health. Some clones in this sample may be carry-over from other donors' samples.

This chain links TRBV12-5 with TRBJ1-5; D gene uncertain. Germline V CDR1 and CDR2: LGHNT, FRNRAP. The CDR3 has 13 amino acids. Trimming shortened V by 6 bases and J by 2 bases, and 8 bases separated the two germline ends. CDR3 sequence reads: CASGGPGNQPQHF. Here the CDR3 DNA reads TGTGCTAGTGGAGGACCGGGCAATCAGCCCCAGCATTTT.

The chain has TRBV15 and TRBJ1-3; no reliable D call. This CDR3 is 18 amino acids long. Looked up from germline, CDR1 is LNHNV and CDR2 is YYDKDF (reference sequence). Trimming pared 3 bases from V and 4 bases from J, leaving 22 bases between. The CDR3 spells CATSRIQFVWGEGNTIYF. Written as DNA, the CDR3 is TGTGCCACCAGCAGGATTCAGTTTGTTTGGGGTGAGGGAAACACCATATATTTT.

The V and J genes are TRBV28 and TRBJ2-5, with 10 bases fitting TRBD1. Germline V gene sequence: CDR1 MDHEN, CDR2 SYDVKM. Trimming cost V 8 bases and J 4 bases; bases outside gene matches: 10. This CDR3 is built from 15 residues. In DNA, the CDR3 is TGTGCCAGCGGTCCGGGACAGGGGATGAGAGAGACCCAGTACTTC. It is translated as CASGPGQGMRETQYF.

The CDR3 sequence is CASAPGTVQETQYF. In nucleotides, the CDR3 is TGTGCCAGCGCCCCCGGGACAGTTCAAGAGACCCAGTACTTC. The chain carries TRBV9 and TRBJ2-5; TRBD1 matches at 7 bases. The V gene end was trimmed by 7 bases and the J gene end by 2 bases; junction bases not matched to a gene: 8. Germline CDR1 is SGDLS and CDR2 is YYNGEE. This CDR3 comprises 14 residues.

This chain joins TRBV5-1 and TRBJ1-4; D gene ambiguous. CDR1 is SGHRS and CDR2 is YFSETQ in the germline V gene. V was clipped by 0 bases and J by 0 bases, with 6 bases between them. CDR3 length: 15 amino acids. The CDR3 sequence is CASSLARTTNEKLFF. The CDR3 nucleotides read TGCGCCAGCAGCTTGGCCAGGACAACTAATGAAAAACTGTTTTTT. Drawing the rest from reference TRBV5-1 and TRBJ1-4, the complete variable domain is KAGVTQTPRYLIKTRGQQVTLSCSPISGHRSVSWYQQTPGQGLQFLFEYFSETQRNKGNFPGRFSGRQFSNSRSEMNVSTLELGDSALYLCASSLARTTNEKLFFGSGTQLSVL.

The gene calls are TRBV5-1 and TRBJ1-4, with TRBD1 identical over 7 bases. CDR1 and CDR2 (germline): SGHRS, YFSETQ. V shed 0 bases, J shed 5 bases, and the junction held 4 bases outside the gene matches. The CDR3 consists of 15 residues. This CDR3 reads CASSLVSGQNEKLFF. The DNA for the CDR3 is TGCGCCAGCAGCTTGGTTTCGGGACAGAATGAAAAACTGTTTTTT.

This chain links TRBV28 with TRBJ1-1; D possibly corresponds to TRBD1 (6 bases). Trimming cost V 2 bases and J 12 bases, with 13 bases left between them. Per the germline V gene, CDR1 is MDHEN and CDR2 is SYDVKM. This CDR3 has 12 amino acids. CDR3 in amino acids: CASSLGTPVPFF. The CDR3 coding sequence is TGTGCCAGCAGTTTAGGGACACCCGTGCCTTTCTTT.